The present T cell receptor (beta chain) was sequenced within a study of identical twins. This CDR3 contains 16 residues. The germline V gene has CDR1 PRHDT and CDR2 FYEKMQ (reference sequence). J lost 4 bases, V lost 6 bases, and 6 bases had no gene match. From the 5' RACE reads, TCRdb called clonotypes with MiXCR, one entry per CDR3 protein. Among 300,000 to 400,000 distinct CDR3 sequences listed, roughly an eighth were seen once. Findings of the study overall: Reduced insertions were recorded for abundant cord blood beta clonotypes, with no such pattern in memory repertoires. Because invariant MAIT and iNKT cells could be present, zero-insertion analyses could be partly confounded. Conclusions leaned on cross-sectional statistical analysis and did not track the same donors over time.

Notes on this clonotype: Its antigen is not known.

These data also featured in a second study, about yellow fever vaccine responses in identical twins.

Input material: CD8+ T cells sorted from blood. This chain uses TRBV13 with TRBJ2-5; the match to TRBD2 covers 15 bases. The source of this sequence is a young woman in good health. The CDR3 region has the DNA TGTGCCAGCAGTCAAGGACTAGCGGGAGGGTTAGAGACCCAGTACTTC. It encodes CASSQGLAGGLETQYF.